The 28 T cell receptor beta chains given below trace back to one sample, sequenced in a study of human T cells and chemical hapten exposure. Time point defined: pre-sensitization, week 0. Treatment given: therapeutic diphenylcyclopropenone sensitization with weekly scalp DPC. TCRdb re-derived calls from the RACE reads in MiXCR, one entry per CDR3 protein. The table shows over 300,000 distinct CDR3 sequences, with 5.1% occurring only once. Here the sequenced sample was whole blood, taken in connection with sensitization to the hapten diphenylcyclopropenone (DPC). The receptor source for this set is a woman aged 45 to 65 with alopecia areata. Some clones in this sample may be carry-over from other donors' samples.

This clonotype showed up many times. The V and J genes are TRBV5-1 and TRBJ2-6; D might be TRBD1 or TRBD2, each matching 5 bases. CDR1 and CDR2 (germline): SGHRS, YFSETQ. Trimming left V 3 bases short and J 0 bases short, with 10 bases between. The length of the CDR3 is 16 residues. The chain's CDR3 is CASSSEGSSGANVLTF. CDR3 in DNA: TGCGCCAGCAGCTCTGAGGGGAGCTCTGGGGCCAACGTCCTGACTTTC.

This clonotype was counted many times. V gene TRBV5-6 combines with J gene TRBJ2-2; D gene uncertain. Germline CDR1 is SGHDT and CDR2 is YYEEEE. This CDR3 has 17 amino acids. V gave up 3 bases and J gave up 4 bases, with 19 bases separating them. CDR3 nucleotide sequence: TGTGCCAGCAGCTGGGGTCCGGACGTAGGAAGCACCGGGGAGCTGTTTTTT. The encoded protein is CASSWGPDVGSTGELFF.

This clonotype was recorded many times. The CDR3 region is CASSNYQGVYEQFF. The CDR3, as DNA: TGTGCCAGCTCAAATTATCAGGGCGTCTATGAGCAGTTCTTC. This chain joins TRBV18 and TRBJ2-1, with D possibly matching TRBD1 (5 bases). The CDR3 has 14 residues. V lost 5 bases to trimming and J lost 8 bases, with 16 bases between them. Germline CDR1 is KGHSH and CDR2 is LQKENI.

The genes are TRBV4-3 and TRBJ1-5; no reliable D call. Per the germline V gene, CDR1 is LGHNA and CDR2 is YSLEER. Trimming removed 0 bases at V and 1 base at J, with 10 bases between. The CDR3 runs to 16 residues. The DNA of the CDR3 is TGCGCCAGCAGCCAAGATCTGGGGAAGAGCAATCAGCCCCAGCATTTT. It is translated as CASSQDLGKSNQPQHF.

This clonotype was counted ten times or more. The genes are TRBV7-8 and TRBJ2-3; D uncertain. Trimming left V 1 base short and J 0 bases short, with 5 bases between. CDR3 size: 14 residues. Germline CDR1 reads SGHVS; CDR2 reads FQNEAQ. The chain's CDR3 is CASSLGRSTDTQYF. CDR3 in DNA: TGTGCCAGCAGCTTAGGGCGGAGCACAGATACGCAGTATTTT.

This chain links TRBV4-2 with TRBJ1-2, with D unclear. Germline CDR1 reads LGHNA; CDR2 reads YNFKEQ. The CDR3 is made up of 13 amino acids. Trimming stripped 1 base from V and 3 bases from J, with 6 bases between. CDR3 coding DNA: TGTGCCAGCAGCCAAGCGGTTTACTATGGCTACACCTTC. Protein: CASSQAVYYGYTF.

A few counts support this clonotype. This chain uses TRBV28 with TRBJ1-5, with D tentatively TRBD1 (6 bases). V lost 8 bases and J 4 bases, leaving 15 bases between the germline ends. Germline CDR1 and CDR2: MDHEN and SYDVKM. The CDR3 loop spans 14 amino acids. Here the CDR3 reads CASEGGGRNQPQHF. The DNA of the CDR3 is TGTGCCAGCGAGGGCGGGGGGCGGAATCAGCCCCAGCATTTT.

This sequence joins TRBV20-1 and TRBJ2-7; 9 bases are a match to TRBD2. CDR3 length equals 13 residues. Per the germline V gene, CDR1 is DFQATT and CDR2 is SNEGSKA (reference sequence). With V trimmed by 0 bases and J by 6 bases, 3 bases remained unmatched. This CDR3 is CSARDVGLAEQYF. As DNA, the CDR3 is TGCAGTGCTAGAGATGTGGGACTAGCCGAGCAGTACTTC.

This clonotype has a count of ten or more. The CDR3 sequence: CASSLARGHYEQYF. In DNA form, the CDR3 reads TGTGCCAGCAGCTTGGCCCGCGGCCACTACGAGCAGTACTTC. This rearrangement joins TRBV5-5 to TRBJ2-7; D is unresolved. Trimming took 0 bases from V and 3 from J, leaving 10 bases between them. This CDR3 has 14 residues. Per the germline V gene, CDR1 is SGHKS and CDR2 is YYEKEE (reference sequence).

A few counts support this clonotype. V and J are TRBV30 and TRBJ1-2; D unresolved. The germline V gene has CDR1 GTSNPN and CDR2 SVGIG (reference sequence). V gave up 0 bases and J gave up 1 base, with 12 bases separating them. The CDR3 runs to 15 residues. The CDR3: CAWSVRQESNYGYTF. The CDR3 DNA is TGTGCCTGGAGTGTGCGACAAGAAAGTAACTATGGCTACACCTTC.

There are a few counts of this clonotype. V gene TRBV2 combines with J gene TRBJ1-5; no definite D call. Trimming took off 4 bases at V and 10 bases at J, with 11 bases between the two ends. The CDR3 consists of 12 residues. Looked up from germline, CDR1 is SNHLY and CDR2 is FYNNEI. Written as DNA, the CDR3 is TGTGCCAGCAGTGGCCTATCGAATCCCCAGCATTTT. Translated, it gives CASSGLSNPQHF.

This clonotype was counted ten times or more. An end of the junction differs from the germline gene, which may be a read error. V and J are TRBV6-1 and TRBJ2-7; D could derive from TRBD1 or TRBD2 (5 bases each). The CDR3 extends over 14 amino acids. CDR1 is MNHNS, CDR2 SASEGT, per germline. The CDR3 sequence is CASGETRGSYEQYF. CDR3 DNA sequence: TGTGCCAGCGGTGAGACGAGGGGTTCCTACGAGCAGTACTTC.

This clonotype was counted a few times. The J gene is TRBJ1-5, the V gene TRBV5-6, with D perhaps matching TRBD1 (6 bases). CDR3 length: 15 amino acids. Deletions cut 2 bases from V and 1 base from J, with 10 bases between. Per the germline V gene, CDR1 is SGHDT and CDR2 is YYEEEE. Here the CDR3 reads CASSFAGTSNQPQHF. The CDR3 nucleotides are TGTGCCAGCAGCTTCGCAGGGACAAGCAATCAGCCCCAGCATTTT.

This clonotype was seen ten or more times. The CDR3, as DNA: TGCGCCAGCAGCTTGAACTCTCTTCCGGCCTTGGCCAAAAACATTCAGTACTTC. Translation gives CASSLNSLPALAKNIQYF. The rearrangement uses TRBV5-1 and TRBJ2-4, with no clear D. The V gene's germline CDR1 is SGHRS and CDR2 YFSETQ. V gave up 1 base and J gave up 1 base, with 18 bases separating them. CDR3 size: 18 residues.

This clonotype was counted between two and nine times. The V and J genes are TRBV20-1 and TRBJ2-5, with TRBD1 as a possible D gene (5 bases). Trimming removed 4 bases at V and 1 base at J, with 7 bases between. The CDR3 runs 12 residues. From germline, CDR1 is DFQATT and CDR2 SNEGSKA (reference sequence). CDR3 in DNA: TGCAGTGCTAAGGGGATCCAAGAGACCCAGTACTTC. Protein sequence: CSAKGIQETQYF.

This clonotype was observed at least ten times. The V gene is TRBV7-9, the J gene TRBJ2-3; 8 bases are shared with TRBD2. Looked up from germline, CDR1 is SEHNR and CDR2 is FQNEAQ (reference sequence). The CDR3 runs 17 residues. Trimming cost V 2 bases and J 2 bases; bases outside gene matches: 9. CDR3 region: CASSLPPAGAFTDTQYF. In nucleotides, the CDR3 is TGTGCCAGCAGCTTACCCCCAGCGGGGGCCTTCACAGATACGCAGTATTTT. The full variable domain, rest sourced from reference TRBV7-9 and TRBJ2-3, is DTGVSQNPRHKITKRGQNVTFRCDPISEHNRLYWYRQTLGQGPEFLTYFQNEAQLEKSRLLSDRFSAERPKGSFSTLEIQRTEQGDSAMYLCASSLPPAGAFTDTQYFGPGTRLTVL.

Ten or more counts support this clonotype. The chain employs TRBV7-8 and TRBJ2-7; D perhaps matches TRBD1 (6 bases). Germline values: CDR1 SGHVS, CDR2 FQNEAQ. There are 13 residues in the CDR3. V lost 1 base and J lost 4, with 8 bases in between. The DNA of the CDR3 is TGTGCCAGCAGCTTAGGACAGGAGTACGAGCAGTACTTC. Translation gives CASSLGQEYEQYF.

This clonotype was found many times. The chain recombines TRBV20-1 with TRBJ2-4; D call uncertain. Germline V gene data show CDR1 as DFQATT and CDR2 as SNEGSKA (reference sequence). V lost 3 bases and J 0 bases, leaving 6 bases between the germline ends. The CDR3 runs to 13 residues. CDR3 coding DNA: TGCAGTGCTAGTCCGACAGCCAAAAACATTCAGTACTTC. It is translated as CSASPTAKNIQYF.

The genes are TRBV25-1 and TRBJ2-1; D gene uncertain. This CDR3 region has 15 residues. Trimming removed 7 bases at V and 4 bases at J, with 17 bases between. In germline, CDR1 is MGHDK, CDR2 SYGVNS. The CDR3 sequence is CASIGRKQPYNEQFF. DNA for the CDR3: TGTGCCAGCATAGGCAGGAAGCAACCATACAATGAGCAGTTCTTC.

This clonotype was seen repeatedly, ten times or more. The rearrangement links TRBV29-1 to TRBJ2-3; D not certain. V was clipped by 2 bases and J by 2 bases, with 8 bases between them. Germline lookup yields CDR1 SQVTM and CDR2 ANQGSEA. This CDR3 region has 13 residues. The CDR3 loop reads CSVERHSTDTQYF. The CDR3 nucleotides are TGCAGCGTTGAACGGCACTCCACAGATACGCAGTATTTT.

This clonotype came up a few times. The CDR3 nucleotides read TGTGCCAGCAGGACCGGGAGGCCGGGAGATACGCAGTATTTT. Its protein is CASRTGRPGDTQYF. This chain joins TRBV27 and TRBJ2-3; TRBD2 matches 7 bases. The germline gives CDR1 MNHEY, CDR2 SMNVEV (reference sequence). The CDR3 length is 14 residues. Losses at the gene ends were 6 bases for V and 5 bases for J; bases not matched to a gene: 8.

This clonotype appeared a few times. The chain's CDR3 is CSAPNRLAGGGDTQYF. The DNA for the CDR3 is TGCAGTGCTCCCAATCGACTAGCAGGGGGGGGAGATACGCAGTATTTT. The chain combines TRBV20-1 with TRBJ2-3; tentatively, D is TRBD1 or TRBD2 (7 bases each). V lost 5 bases and J lost 5, with 23 bases in between. Germline V CDR1 and CDR2: DFQATT, SNEGSKA (reference sequence). CDR3 length: 16 residues.

This clonotype was found many times. The chain recombines TRBV12-3 or TRBV12-4 with TRBJ2-1; 7 bases fit TRBD1. Trimming removed 6 bases from V and 5 bases from J; junction bases left unmatched: 10. This CDR3 spans 15 amino acids. CDR3 sequence: CASRPTGQRNNEQFF. The CDR3 bases are TGTGCCAGCAGGCCCACGGGACAGAGAAACAATGAGCAGTTCTTC.

This clonotype was detected many times. The chain combines TRBV28 with TRBJ1-5; D is possibly TRBD1 (6 bases). The CDR3 runs 14 residues. Trimming pared 2 bases from V and 11 bases from J, leaving 16 bases between. Germline CDR1 and CDR2: MDHEN and SYDVKM. CDR3 sequence: CASSLGFAGEAQHF. For the CDR3, the DNA is TGTGCCAGCAGTTTAGGTTTCGCAGGGGAGGCCCAGCATTTT.

This clonotype has a handful of counts. The V gene is TRBV12-3 or TRBV12-4, the J gene TRBJ1-3; D is unclear. V lost 5 bases and J lost 0, with 17 bases in between. CDR3 length: 17 amino acids. Here the CDR3 reads CASSDYPDGDSGNTIYF. The CDR3 DNA is TGTGCCAGCAGTGACTACCCGGACGGCGACTCTGGAAACACCATATATTTT.

Ten or more counts support this clonotype. The chain combines TRBV4-2 with TRBJ1-1; tentative D call: TRBD1 (6 bases). Between the trimmed V and J ends, which lost 0 bases and 1 base, there was a span of 18 bases. There are 18 residues in the CDR3. Germline V CDR1 and CDR2: LGHNA, YNFKEQ. The CDR3 DNA reads as TGTGCCAGCAGCCAAGAGGACTATGTAGGACAGCCGAACACTGAAGCTTTCTTT. Translation: CASSQEDYVGQPNTEAFF.

The sample holds a few counts of this clonotype. The chain combines TRBV19 with TRBJ2-4, with a possible D match to TRBD2 (5 bases). The CDR3 spans 16 residues. Germline values: CDR1 LNHDA, CDR2 SQIVND (reference sequence). Deletions cut 3 bases from V and 1 base from J, with 13 bases between. CDR3 sequence reads: CASSMLSEVAKNIQYF. The DNA of the CDR3 is TGTGCCAGTAGTATGCTCTCGGAGGTGGCCAAAAACATTCAGTACTTC.

Only a few counts were recorded for this clonotype. The CDR3 DNA reads as TGTGCCAGCAGTTTCCCACAGGGGGCATGGGAAAAACTGTTTTTT. Its protein is CASSFPQGAWEKLFF. The chain carries TRBV28 and TRBJ1-4; TRBD1 aligns across 9 bases. Per the germline V gene, CDR1 is MDHEN and CDR2 is SYDVKM. With 3 bases clipped from V and 8 bases from J, the junction kept 7 bases outside the gene matches. This CDR3 contains 15 residues.